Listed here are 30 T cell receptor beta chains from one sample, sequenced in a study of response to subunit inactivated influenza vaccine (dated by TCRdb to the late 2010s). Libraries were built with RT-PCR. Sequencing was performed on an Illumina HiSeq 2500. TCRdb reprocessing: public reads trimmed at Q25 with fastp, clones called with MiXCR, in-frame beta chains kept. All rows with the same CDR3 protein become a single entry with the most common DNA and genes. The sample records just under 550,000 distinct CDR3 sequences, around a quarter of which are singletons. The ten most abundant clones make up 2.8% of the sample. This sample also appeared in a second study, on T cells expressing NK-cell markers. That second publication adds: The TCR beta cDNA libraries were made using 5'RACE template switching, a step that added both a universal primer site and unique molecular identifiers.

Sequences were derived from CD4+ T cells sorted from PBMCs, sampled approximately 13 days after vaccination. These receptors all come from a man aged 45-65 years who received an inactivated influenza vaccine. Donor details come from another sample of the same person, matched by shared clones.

The CDR3 sequence: CASSLGVTDSYEQYF. The CDR3 DNA sequence: TGTGCCAGCAGTTTAGGGGTCACAGACTCCTACGAGCAGTACTTC. The chain couples TRBV28 to TRBJ2-7; the D is unclear. The V end lost 2 bases, the J end lost 0 bases, and 11 bases lay between the germline ends. Germline V gene data show CDR1 as MDHEN and CDR2 as SYDVKM. The length of the CDR3 is 15 residues.

The CDR3: CASSFKGGGYNYTF. The DNA for the CDR3 is TGTGCCAGCAGCTTTAAAGGGGGTGGTTATAACTACACCTTC. The genes are TRBV7-2 and TRBJ1-2, with TRBD1 as a possible D gene (6 bases). Germline-derived CDR1 and CDR2 are SGHTA and FQGNSA. The CDR3 contains 14 residues. Trimming took 3 bases from V and 10 from J, leaving 18 bases between them. Based on the CDR3 plus reference TRBV7-2 and TRBJ1-2, the full variable domain is GAGVSQSPSNKVTEKGKDVELRCDPISGHTALYWYRQSLGQGLEFLIYFQGNSAPDKSGLPSDRFSAERTGGSVSTLTIQRTQQEDSAVYLCASSFKGGGYNYTFGSGTRLTVV.

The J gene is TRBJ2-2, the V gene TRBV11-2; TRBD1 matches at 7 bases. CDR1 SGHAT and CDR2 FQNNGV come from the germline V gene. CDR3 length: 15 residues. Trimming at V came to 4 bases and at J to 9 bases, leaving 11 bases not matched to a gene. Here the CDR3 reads CASSSAFRGQRELFF. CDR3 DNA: TGTGCCAGCAGCTCGGCGTTTAGGGGGCAAAGGGAGCTGTTTTTT.

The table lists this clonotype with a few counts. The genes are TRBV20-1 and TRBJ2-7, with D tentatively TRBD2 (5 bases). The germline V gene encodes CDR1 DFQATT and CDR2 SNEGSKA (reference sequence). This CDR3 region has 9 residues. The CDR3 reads CGSSYEQYF. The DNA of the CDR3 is TGCGGGAGCTCCTACGAGCAGTACTTC.

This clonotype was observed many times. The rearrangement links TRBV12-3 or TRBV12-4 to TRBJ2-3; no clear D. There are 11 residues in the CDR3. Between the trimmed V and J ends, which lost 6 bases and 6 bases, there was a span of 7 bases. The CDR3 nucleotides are TGTGCCAGCAGCCCCAAGGATACGCAGTATTTT. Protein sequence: CASSPKDTQYF.

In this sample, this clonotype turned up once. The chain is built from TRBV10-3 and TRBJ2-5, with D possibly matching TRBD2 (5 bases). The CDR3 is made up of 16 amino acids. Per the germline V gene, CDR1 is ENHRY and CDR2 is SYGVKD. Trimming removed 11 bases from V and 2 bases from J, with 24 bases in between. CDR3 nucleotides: TGTGCCCCCGAAGCTTGGGTTAGCGTTGGACAAGAGACCCAGTACTTC. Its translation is CAPEAWVSVGQETQYF.

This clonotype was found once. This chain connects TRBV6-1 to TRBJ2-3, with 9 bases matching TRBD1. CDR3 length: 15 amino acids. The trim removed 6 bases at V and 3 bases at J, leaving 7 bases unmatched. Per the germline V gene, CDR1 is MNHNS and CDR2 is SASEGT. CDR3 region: CASSQTGGRTDTQYF. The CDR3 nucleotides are TGTGCCAGCAGCCAGACAGGGGGTAGGACAGATACGCAGTATTTT.

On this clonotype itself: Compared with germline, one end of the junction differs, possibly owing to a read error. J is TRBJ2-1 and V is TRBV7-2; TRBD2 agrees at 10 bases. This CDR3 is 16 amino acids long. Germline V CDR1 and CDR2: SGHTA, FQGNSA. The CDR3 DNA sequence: TGTGCCAGCATCTTAGTGTCTAGCGGGAGTAACAATGAGCAGTTCTTC. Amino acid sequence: CASILVSSGSNNEQFF.

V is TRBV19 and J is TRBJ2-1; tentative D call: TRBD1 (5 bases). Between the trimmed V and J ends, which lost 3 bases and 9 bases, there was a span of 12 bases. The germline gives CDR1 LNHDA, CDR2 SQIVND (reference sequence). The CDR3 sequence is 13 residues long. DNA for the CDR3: TGTGCCAGTAGTATCGCCCAGGGCCCTGAGCAGTTCTTC. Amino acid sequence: CASSIAQGPEQFF.

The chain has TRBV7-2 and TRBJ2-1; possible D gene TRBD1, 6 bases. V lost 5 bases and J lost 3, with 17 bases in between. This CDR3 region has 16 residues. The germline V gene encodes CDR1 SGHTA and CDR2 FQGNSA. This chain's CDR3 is CASSPAGTTDYNEQFF. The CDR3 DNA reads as TGTGCCAGCAGCCCAGCCGGGACAACGGACTACAATGAGCAGTTCTTC.

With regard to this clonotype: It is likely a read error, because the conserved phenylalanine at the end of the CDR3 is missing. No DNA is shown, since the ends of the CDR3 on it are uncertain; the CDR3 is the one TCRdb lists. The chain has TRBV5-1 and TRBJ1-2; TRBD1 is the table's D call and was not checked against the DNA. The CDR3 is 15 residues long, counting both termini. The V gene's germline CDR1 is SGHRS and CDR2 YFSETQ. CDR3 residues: CASSFGPGSPYGYTL.

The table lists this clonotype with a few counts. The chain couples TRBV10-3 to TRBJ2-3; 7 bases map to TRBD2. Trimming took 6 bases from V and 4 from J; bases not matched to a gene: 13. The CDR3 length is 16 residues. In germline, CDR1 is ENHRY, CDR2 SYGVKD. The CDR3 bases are TGTGCCATCAGACCCGCGGGACTACGGAAGTCAGATACGCAGTATTTT. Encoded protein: CAIRPAGLRKSDTQYF.

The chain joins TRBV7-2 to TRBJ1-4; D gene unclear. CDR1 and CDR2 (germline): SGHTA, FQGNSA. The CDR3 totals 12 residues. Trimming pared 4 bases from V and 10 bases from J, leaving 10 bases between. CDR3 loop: CASSSAGRKLFF. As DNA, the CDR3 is TGTGCCAGCAGCTCAGCCGGCCGAAAACTGTTTTTT.

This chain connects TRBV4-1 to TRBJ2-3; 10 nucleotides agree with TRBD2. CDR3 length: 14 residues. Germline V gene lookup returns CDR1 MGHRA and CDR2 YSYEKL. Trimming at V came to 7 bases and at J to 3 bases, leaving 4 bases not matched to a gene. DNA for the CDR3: TGCGCCAGCAACCTAGCGGGGGCGACAGATACGCAGTATTTT. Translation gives CASNLAGATDTQYF.

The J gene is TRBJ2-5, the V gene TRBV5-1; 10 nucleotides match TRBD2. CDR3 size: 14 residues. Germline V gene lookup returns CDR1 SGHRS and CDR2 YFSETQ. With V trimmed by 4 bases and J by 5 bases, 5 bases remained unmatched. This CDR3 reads CASSRTSGVETQYF. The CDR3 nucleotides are TGCGCCAGCAGCCGGACTAGCGGAGTCGAGACCCAGTACTTC.

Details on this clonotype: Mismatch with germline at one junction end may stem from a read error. DNA of the CDR3: TGTACCAGCAGTTTATGGAGGGTTTTCTCGGGCTCTGGGGCCAACGTCCTGACTTTC. This gives the protein CTSSLWRVFSGSGANVLTF. The chain has TRBV28 and TRBJ2-6; weak D call: TRBD2 (6 bases). The CDR3 is made up of 19 amino acids. From germline, CDR1 is MDHEN and CDR2 SYDVKM. The full variable domain, in which reference TRBV28 and TRBJ2-6 provide the parts outside the CDR3, is DVKVTQSSRYLVKRTGEKVFLECVQDMDHENMFWYRQDPGLGLRLIYFSYDVKMKEKGDIPEGYSVSREKKERFSLILESASTNQTSMYLCTSSLWRVFSGSGANVLTFGAGSRLTVL.

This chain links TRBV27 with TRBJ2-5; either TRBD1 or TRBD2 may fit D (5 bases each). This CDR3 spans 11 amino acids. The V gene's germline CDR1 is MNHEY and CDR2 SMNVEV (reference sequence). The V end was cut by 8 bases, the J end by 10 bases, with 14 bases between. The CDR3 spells CASRDGTIQYF. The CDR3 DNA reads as TGTGCCAGCCGGGACGGCACAATCCAGTACTTC.

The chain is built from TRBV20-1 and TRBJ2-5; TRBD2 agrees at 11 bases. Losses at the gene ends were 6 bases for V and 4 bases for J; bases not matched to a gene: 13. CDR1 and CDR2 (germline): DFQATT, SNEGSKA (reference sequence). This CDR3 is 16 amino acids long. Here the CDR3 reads CSASPRSGTSGETQYF. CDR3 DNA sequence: TGCAGTGCCAGCCCCCGTTCCGGGACTAGCGGAGAGACCCAGTACTTC.

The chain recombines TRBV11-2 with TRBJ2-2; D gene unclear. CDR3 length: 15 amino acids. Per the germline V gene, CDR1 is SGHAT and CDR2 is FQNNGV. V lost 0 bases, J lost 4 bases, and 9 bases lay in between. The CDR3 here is CASSLDDLRTGELFF. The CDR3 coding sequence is TGTGCCAGCAGCTTAGACGACCTCCGCACCGGGGAGCTGTTTTTT.

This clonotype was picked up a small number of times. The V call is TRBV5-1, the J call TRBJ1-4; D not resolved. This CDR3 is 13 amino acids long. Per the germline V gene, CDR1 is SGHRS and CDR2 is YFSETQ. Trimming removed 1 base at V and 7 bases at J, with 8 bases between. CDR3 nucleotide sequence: TGCGCCAGCAGCTTGTCGACGGGTGAAAAACTGTTTTTT. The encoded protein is CASSLSTGEKLFF. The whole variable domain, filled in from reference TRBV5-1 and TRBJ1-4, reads KAGVTQTPRYLIKTRGQQVTLSCSPISGHRSVSWYQQTPGQGLQFLFEYFSETQRNKGNFPGRFSGRQFSNSRSEMNVSTLELGDSALYLCASSLSTGEKLFFGSGTQLSVL.

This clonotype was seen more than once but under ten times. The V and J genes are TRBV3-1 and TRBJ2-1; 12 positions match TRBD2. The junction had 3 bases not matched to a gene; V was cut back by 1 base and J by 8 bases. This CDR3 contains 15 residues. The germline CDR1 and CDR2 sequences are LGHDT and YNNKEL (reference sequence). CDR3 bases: TGTGCCAGCAGCCAAGGACTAGCGGGAGAGTATGAGCAGTTCTTC. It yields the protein CASSQGLAGEYEQFF.

CDR3 in amino acids: CASSTRGVCGQTGELFF. DNA of the CDR3: TGTGCCAGCAGCACCCGGGGGGTTTGCGGTCAGACCGGGGAGCTGTTTTTT. The chain uses TRBV21-1 and TRBJ2-2; TRBD1, the table's D call, was not compared with the DNA. TRBV21-1 constitutes a pseudogene. This CDR3 contains 17 residues.

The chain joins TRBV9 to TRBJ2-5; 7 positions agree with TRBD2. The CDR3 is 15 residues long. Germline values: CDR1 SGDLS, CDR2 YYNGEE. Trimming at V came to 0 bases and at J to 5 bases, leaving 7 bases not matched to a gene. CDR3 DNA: TGTGCCAGCAGCGTAGGGGGGAGGGCCGGCGAGACCCAGTACTTC. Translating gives CASSVGGRAGETQYF.

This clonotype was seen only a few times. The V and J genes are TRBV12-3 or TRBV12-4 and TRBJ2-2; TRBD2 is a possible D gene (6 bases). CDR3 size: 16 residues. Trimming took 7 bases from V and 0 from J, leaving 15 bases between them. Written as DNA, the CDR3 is TGTGCCAGCATTTTCGGGGGACCCGCGAACACCGGGGAGCTGTTTTTT. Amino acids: CASIFGGPANTGELFF.

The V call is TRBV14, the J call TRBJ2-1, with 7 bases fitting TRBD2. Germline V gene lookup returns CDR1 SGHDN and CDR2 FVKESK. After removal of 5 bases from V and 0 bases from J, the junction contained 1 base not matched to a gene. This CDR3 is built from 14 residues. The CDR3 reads CASSWDYSYNEQFF. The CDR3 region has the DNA TGTGCCAGCAGCTGGGACTACTCCTACAATGAGCAGTTCTTC.

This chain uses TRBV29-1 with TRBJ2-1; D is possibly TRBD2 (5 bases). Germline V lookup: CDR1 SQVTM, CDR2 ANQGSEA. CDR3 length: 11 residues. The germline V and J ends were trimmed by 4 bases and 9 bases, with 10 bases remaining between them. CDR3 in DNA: TGCAGCGTTGTTCTAGCAACTGAGCAGTTCTTC. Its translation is CSVVLATEQFF.

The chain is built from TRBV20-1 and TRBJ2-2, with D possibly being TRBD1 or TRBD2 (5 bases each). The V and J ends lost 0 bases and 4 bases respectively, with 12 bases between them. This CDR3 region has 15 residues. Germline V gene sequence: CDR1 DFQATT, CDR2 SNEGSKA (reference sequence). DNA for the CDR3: TGCAGTGCTAGAGATCAAAGGGACGTCACCGGGGAGCTGTTTTTT. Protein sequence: CSARDQRDVTGELFF.

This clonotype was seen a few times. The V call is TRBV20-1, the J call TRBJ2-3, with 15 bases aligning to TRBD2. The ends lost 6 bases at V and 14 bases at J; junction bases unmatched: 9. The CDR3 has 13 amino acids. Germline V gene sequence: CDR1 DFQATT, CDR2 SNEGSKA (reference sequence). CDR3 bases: TGCAGTGCGCGGACTAGCGGGAGGGCCCCACTGTATTTT. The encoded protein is CSARTSGRAPLYF.

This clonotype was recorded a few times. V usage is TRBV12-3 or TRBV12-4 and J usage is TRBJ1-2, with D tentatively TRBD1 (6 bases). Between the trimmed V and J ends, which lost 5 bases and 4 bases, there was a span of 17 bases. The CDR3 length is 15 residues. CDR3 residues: CASSQQPGQPYGYTF. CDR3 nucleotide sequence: TGTGCCAGCAGTCAACAACCGGGACAACCCTATGGCTACACCTTC.

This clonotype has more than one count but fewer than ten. The CDR3 DNA reads TGTGCCAGCAGCTTAGGACTCCGCAATGAGCAGTTCTTC. Protein product: CASSLGLRNEQFF. The rearrangement links TRBV7-9 to TRBJ2-1; D is unresolved. Germline V CDR1 and CDR2: SEHNR, FQNEAQ (reference sequence). This CDR3 has 13 amino acids. V lost 1 base and J 6 bases, leaving 7 bases between the germline ends.